The present entry profiles one TCR beta chain with its context. Its cognate antigen has yet to be identified. Base-call qualities are not available, and no considerably larger clone is one nucleotide away. The cysteine opens and the phenylalanine closes a CDR3 of 14 amino acids. The sequence is cut down to CDR3 DNA, 42 bases in frame from base 1. CDR1 and CDR2 are read off the germline V gene as SGHRS and YFSETQ. Trimming takes 4 bases from V and 2 bases from J, and the germline ends sit 11 bases apart. The data were obtained in a study of blood T cells in healthy people across ages (dated by TCRdb to the mid-2010s). Background for the entire study: Template switching captured roughly one uniquely barcoded TCR beta cDNA molecule per two T cells in model experiments. For two donors (one aged 18 to 29 and one aged 80 or older), the study analyzed two additional independent replicas of 1 million unique cDNA reads from the same blood draw. The donors were split into four age groups: young (average about 15 years), middle-aged (about 40), aged (roughly 65) and long-lived (about 74). Using deep sequencing normalized with unique cDNA molecular identifiers, the study measured how TCR beta repertoire diversity changes with age. To avoid experimental bias, donors of different ages were randomly spread across the sequencing lanes.

The method was 5' RACE. Sequencer: Illumina HiSeq 2500. A second PCR of about 7 to 12 cycles was performed with a sample-barcoded 5' primer and a J-beta primer mix. A template-switch 5' adaptor carrying 12 random nucleotides introduced a unique molecular identifier onto each TCR beta cDNA molecule. Each sample yielded at least 3 million CDR3-containing paired-end reads. First-strand cDNA was synthesized from all RNA with the Mint cDNA synthesis kit, primed by a TRBC-specific oligonucleotide. Following uracil-DNA glycosylase treatment, all cDNA underwent a first 18-cycle PCR with the universal primers M1SS and BC2_uni_R. As for the authors' bioinformatics: For normalization, 1 million high-quality reads were randomly selected from each sample, with every read carrying a distinct molecular identifier. Reads with shared molecular identifiers were discarded instead of being binned into consensus sequences. MiTCR, set to a Q25 quality threshold and the strictest error-elimination algorithm, was used for CDR3 identification, clonotype clustering and error correction. Lower-bound total TCR beta diversity was estimated with a nonparametric unseen species model using Euler transformation. TCRdb cleaned the public reads at Q25 with fastp, built clones with MiXCR and kept in-frame beta chains. Each record represents a unique CDR3 protein, reported with the most common genes and DNA among its rows. These V and J calls originate from TCRdb's pipeline instead of the authors' own analysis. The sample data list under 800,000 distinct CDR3 sequences, and roughly 21% of these were observed just once. The ten largest make up roughly 3.9% of the sample.

Donors were a few dozen systemically healthy Caucasian individuals from Russia aged roughly 6 to 95 years. About 9.1 milliliters of peripheral blood were collected from each donor into EDTA-treated Vacutainer tubes. PBMCs were isolated by Ficoll-Paque density-gradient centrifugation, with at least 6 million obtained per sample. Total RNA, at least 6 micrograms per sample, was extracted from PBMCs with Trizol reagent. For every donor, an aliquot of PBMCs went through flow cytometry to measure the percentages of naive CD45RAhigh/CD27high T cells. What the work shows at the level of the full study, not this receptor alone: As age increased, observed TCR beta diversity per million T cells dropped in a roughly linear way, and a significant reduction was already evident by age 40. Bulk unsorted PBMC profiling prevented conclusive comparison of naive and antigen-experienced compartments. Estimates of total diversity based on one million sequenced T cells were regarded as lower bounds and as underestimates. Observed TCR beta diversity correlated strongly with the percentage of naive T cells measured by flow cytometry. Because donor CMV infection status was unknown, age-related changes in expanded clonotypes were potentially confounded. Compared with the aged group, the long-lived group had more naive CD4+ T cells, fewer expanded clones and increased TCR diversity, a pattern suggesting age selection.

The sequenced material came from blood. In this chain, TRBV5-1 is recombined with TRBJ2-3; the D gene identity is not certain. This TCR came from a man between 70 and 80 years old in good health. The encoded CDR3 is CASSPLQNTDTQYF. The nucleotide sequence reads TGCGCCAGCAGCCCCCTTCAGAACACAGATACGCAGTATTTT.